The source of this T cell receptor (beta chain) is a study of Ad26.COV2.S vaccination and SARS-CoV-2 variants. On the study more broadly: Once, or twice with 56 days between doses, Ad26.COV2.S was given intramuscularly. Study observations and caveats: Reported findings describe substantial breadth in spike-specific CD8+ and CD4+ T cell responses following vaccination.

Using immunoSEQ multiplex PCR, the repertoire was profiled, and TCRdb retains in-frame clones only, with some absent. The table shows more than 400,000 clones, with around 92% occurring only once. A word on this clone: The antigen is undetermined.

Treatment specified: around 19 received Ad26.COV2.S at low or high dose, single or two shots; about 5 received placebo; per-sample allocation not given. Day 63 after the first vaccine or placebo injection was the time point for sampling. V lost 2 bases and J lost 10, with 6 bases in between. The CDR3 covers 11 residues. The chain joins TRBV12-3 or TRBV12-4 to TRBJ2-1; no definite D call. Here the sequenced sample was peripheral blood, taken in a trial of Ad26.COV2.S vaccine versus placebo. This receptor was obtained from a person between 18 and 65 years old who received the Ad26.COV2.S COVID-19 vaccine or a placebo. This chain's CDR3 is CASSLTGEQFF. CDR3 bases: TGTGCCAGCAGTTTAACTGGAGAGCAGTTCTTC.